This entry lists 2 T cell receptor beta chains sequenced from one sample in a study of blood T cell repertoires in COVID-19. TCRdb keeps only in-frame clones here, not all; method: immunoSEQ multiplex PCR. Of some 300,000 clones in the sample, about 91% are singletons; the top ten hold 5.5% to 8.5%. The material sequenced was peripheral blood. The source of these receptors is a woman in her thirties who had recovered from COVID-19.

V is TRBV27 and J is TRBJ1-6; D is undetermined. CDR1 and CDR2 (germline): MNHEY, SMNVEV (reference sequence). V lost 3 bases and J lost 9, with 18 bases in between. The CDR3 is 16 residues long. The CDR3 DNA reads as TGTGCCAGCAGTTTTGGCTCTCTCCTCGGAGCTTCACCCCTCCACTTT. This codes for CASSFGSLLGASPLHF.

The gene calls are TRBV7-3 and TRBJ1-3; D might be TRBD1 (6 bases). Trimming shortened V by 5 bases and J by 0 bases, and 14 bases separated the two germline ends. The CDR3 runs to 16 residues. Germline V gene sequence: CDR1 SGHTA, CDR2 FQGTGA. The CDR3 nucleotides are TGTGCCAGCAGCCTAAGGACAGTCCCCTCTGGAAACACCATATATTTT. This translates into CASSLRTVPSGNTIYF.